The rows below give T cell receptor beta chains drawn from one sample of a study of cytomegalovirus exposure and HLA in healthy donors. Some clones are missing from TCRdb's copy, which holds only in-frame ones; the method was immunoSEQ multiplex PCR. This listing includes 55,000 to 75,000 clones. Sequenced input: PBMCs. These receptors all come from a male donor in good health and CMV-seronegative. Both conserved end residues are part of each CDR3. D genes are given only for firm matches.

TRBV7-8	NA	TRBJ2-1	CASSPRRLTGNEQFF	TGTGCCAGCAGCCCACGGCGCCTTACAGGGAATGAGCAGTTCTTC
TRBV28	NA	TRBJ2-5	CASSSPNSGNEKGDQETQYF	TGTGCCAGCAGTTCCCCAAACTCCGGGAACGAAAAGGGGGACCAAGAGACCCAGTACTTC
TRBV12-5	NA	TRBJ2-7	CASGAPGGPPYEQYF	TGTGCTAGTGGCGCACCGGGGGGCCCCCCCTACGAGCAGTACTTC
TRBV11-3	NA	TRBJ1-1	CASSLDGRAGTEAFF	TGTGCCAGCAGCTTAGATGGCAGGGCAGGGACTGAAGCTTTCTTT
TRBV6-5	NA	TRBJ1-2	CASSHPTGKDGYTF	TGTGCCAGCAGTCACCCTACAGGGAAGGATGGCTACACCTTC
TRBV7-3	TRBD2	TRBJ2-2	CASSSTSGRAGELFF	TGTGCCAGCAGCTCAACTAGCGGGAGGGCCGGGGAGCTGTTTTTT
TRBV30	TRBD2	TRBJ2-3	CAWVYSGRGGADTQYF	TGTGCCTGGGTCTACAGCGGGAGAGGGGGGGCAGATACGCAGTATTTT
TRBV7-7	NA	TRBJ2-5	CASSLAPEGETQYF	TGTGCTAGCAGCTTAGCCCCGGAGGGAGAGACCCAGTACTTC
TRBV4-1	TRBD2	TRBJ2-1	CASSQDSSGIDNEQFF	TGCGCCAGCAGCCAAGATTCCAGCGGGATTGACAATGAGCAGTTCTTC
TRBV19	NA	TRBJ2-5	CASSSLGGAGETQYF	TGTGCCAGTAGTTCACTCGGCGGTGCCGGAGAGACCCAGTACTTC